What follows is one TCR beta chain and its context. Its antigen is unknown. This specimen comes from a study of chemoradiotherapy in HPV16-positive cancers. Study overall: Candidate HPV-specific clones and shared TCR motifs came from a couple of HPV16-positive patients.

Notes on the study in general: Only two HPV16-positive patients supplied the functional HPV-specificity definition. Non-HPV-specific T cells did not expand in tumors during treatment, whereas candidate HPV-specific clones and E7-related motifs did. Better recurrence-free survival went with HPV-responsive T-cell expansion in HPV16-positive patients.

The table came from immunoSEQ multiplex PCR; TCRdb's copy has only in-frame clones and leaves some out. This table has tens of thousands of clones, roughly 87% appearing once. The CDR3 is made up of 16 amino acids. The clonotype was recovered from a human donor with HPV-associated anogenital cancer. V usage is TRBV21-1 and J usage is TRBJ2-7; TRBD1 is the table's D call and was not checked against the DNA. TRBV21-1 is labeled a pseudogene. Source: blood, taken from a patient who underwent chemoradiotherapy. The CDR3: CASSNRISHHSYEQYF. Written as DNA, the CDR3 is TGTGCCAGCAGCAATCGTATCTCCCACCACAGCTACGAGCAGTACTTC.